This T cell receptor beta chain emerged from a study of regulatory T cells in long-lasting Graves disease. General observations from the study: Fewer public clonotypes were shared by new patients (966) than by persistent patients (around 2,800).

Time point: newly diagnosed GD, antithyroid drugs for less than 3 months. PBMCs were the source of the RNA used for TCR sequencing. Collection of peripheral blood (roughly 9.3 milliliters) was done using EDTA tubes. The authors built TCR beta libraries using iRepertoire HTBI primers and Arm-PCR of CDR3 regions. TCRdb re-called the multiplex PCR reads through MiXCR, storing one row per CDR3 protein. Among under 250,000 distinct CDR3 sequences listed, roughly 19% were seen once. Germline-derived CDR1 and CDR2 are WNHNN and SYGVQD (reference sequence). This CDR3 has 15 amino acids. Trimming at V came to 7 bases and at J to 2 bases, leaving 7 bases not matched to a gene. Only a few counts were recorded for this clonotype. Antigen: not known. The same sample was also used in a study of T cells in Graves' hyperthyroidism and ophthalmopathy. From that study: Expanded thyroid clonotypes (above 0.001) were mostly also found in blood.

This sequence was found in a woman between 25 and 40 years old with Graves disease. This material consisted of peripheral blood mononuclear cells (PBMCs), taken at new diagnosis, from a patient treated with antithyroid drugs. The chain links TRBV10-1 to TRBJ2-5; 10 bases align to TRBD2. The CDR3 sequence: CASNGLADSQETQYF. CDR3 nucleotides: TGCGCCAGCAATGGACTAGCGGACTCTCAAGAGACCCAGTACTTC.